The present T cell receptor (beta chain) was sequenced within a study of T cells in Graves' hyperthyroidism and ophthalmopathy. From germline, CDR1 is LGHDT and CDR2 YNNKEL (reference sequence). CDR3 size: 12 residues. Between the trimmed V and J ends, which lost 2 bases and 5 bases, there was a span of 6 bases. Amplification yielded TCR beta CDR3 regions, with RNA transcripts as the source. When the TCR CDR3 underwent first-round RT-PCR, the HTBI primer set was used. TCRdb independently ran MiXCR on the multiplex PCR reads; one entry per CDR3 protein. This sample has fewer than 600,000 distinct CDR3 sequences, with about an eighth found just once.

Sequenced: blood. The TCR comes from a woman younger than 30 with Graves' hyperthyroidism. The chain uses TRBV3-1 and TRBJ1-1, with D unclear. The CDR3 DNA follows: TGTGCCAGCAGCCAACGATGGACTGAAGCTTTCTTT. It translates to CASSQRWTEAFF.